Sequencing of this T cell receptor (beta chain) was carried out in a study of blood T cell repertoires in COVID-19. Study-wide context: Collection of acute and convalescent COVID-19 samples took place in the United States, Italy and Spain. T cells, B-cell-depleted T cells, or PBMCs provided the cDNA or gDNA that served as material.

Participant-reported clinical history was the basis for cohort assignment. Donors of Cohort 3 who recovered were those that had two negative PCRs, clearance, or symptom resolution. Clones were read by immunoSEQ multiplex PCR, and TCRdb kept only the in-frame ones, dropping some. The table shows hundreds of thousands of clones, with about 90% occurring only once. J lost 4 bases, V lost 0 bases, and 8 bases had no gene match. There are 17 residues in the CDR3. Germline CDR1 LNHDA, CDR2 SQIVND (reference sequence). The chain has TRBV19 and TRBJ2-2; the match to TRBD1 covers 7 bases. The sample comprised PBMCs or T cells enriched from blood (not recorded which). The source of this sequence is a woman aged 30 to 39 who had recovered from COVID-19. The CDR3 DNA follows: TGTGCCAGTAGTATAGATCTAGAGACAGGGAGCACCGGGGAGCTGTTTTTT. It codes for CASSIDLETGSTGELFF.